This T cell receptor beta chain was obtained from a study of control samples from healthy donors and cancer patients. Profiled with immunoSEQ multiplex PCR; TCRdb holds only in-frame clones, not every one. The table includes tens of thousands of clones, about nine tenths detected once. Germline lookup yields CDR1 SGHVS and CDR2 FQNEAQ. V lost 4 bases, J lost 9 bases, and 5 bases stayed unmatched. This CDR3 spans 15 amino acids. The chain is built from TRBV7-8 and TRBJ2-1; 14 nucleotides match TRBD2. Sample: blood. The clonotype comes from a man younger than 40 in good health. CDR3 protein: CASSSGLAGVSEQFF. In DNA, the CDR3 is TGTGCCAGCAGCTCGGGACTAGCGGGAGTGAGTGAGCAGTTCTTC. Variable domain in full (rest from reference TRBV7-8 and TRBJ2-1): GAGVSQSPRYKVAKRGQDVALRCDPISGHVSLFWYQQALGQGPEFLTYFQNEAQLDKSGLPSDRFFAERPEGSVSTLKIQRTQQEDSAVYLCASSSGLAGVSEQFFGPGTRLTVL.